Shown below are 32 T cell receptor beta chains from a single sample sequenced in a study of blood T cell repertoires in COVID-19. Assay used: immunoSEQ multiplex PCR; TCRdb lists only in-frame clones, some missing. This sample carries tens of thousands of clones, nearly 90% of them seen once, and the ten largest clones take roughly 10%. Sequences were obtained from peripheral blood. These receptors all stem from a human donor in a cohort sampled during active COVID-19. The donor label of this sample is uncertain.

CDR3 sequence reads: CASSPGTSGSTQYF. CDR3 coding DNA: TGTGCCAGCAGCCCAGGGACTAGCGGCTCGACCCAGTACTTC. This sequence joins TRBV14 and TRBJ2-5; TRBD2 agrees at 11 bases. The CDR3 is 14 residues long. V gave up 4 bases and J gave up 7 bases; unmatched junction bases: 5. The germline gives CDR1 SGHDN, CDR2 FVKESK. Full variable domain (remainder filled in from reference TRBV14 and TRBJ2-5): EAGVTQFPSHSVIEKGQTVTLRCDPISGHDNLYWYRRVMGKEIKFLLHFVKESKQDESGMPNNRFLAERTGGTYSTLKVQPAELEDSGVYFCASSPGTSGSTQYFGPGTRLLVL.

This chain links TRBV19 with TRBJ2-1, with TRBD2 identical over 11 bases. The CDR3 length is 17 residues. Trimming removed 3 bases from V and 4 bases from J; junction bases left unmatched: 8. CDR1 LNHDA and CDR2 SQIVND come from the germline V gene (reference sequence). As DNA, the CDR3 is TGTGCCAGTAGTATGCTAGCGGGAGGCCTTCTATACAATGAGCAGTTCTTC. This encodes CASSMLAGGLLYNEQFF.

The rearrangement links TRBV7-9 to TRBJ1-1; no clear D gene. The CDR3 is 12 residues long. Germline CDR1 SEHNR, CDR2 FQNEAQ (reference sequence). V lost 6 bases and J 2 bases, leaving 7 bases between the germline ends. The CDR3 here is CASSQYNTEAFF. In DNA, the CDR3 is TGTGCCAGCAGTCAGTATAACACTGAAGCTTTCTTT.

The chain joins TRBV6-1 to TRBJ1-2, with 10 bases that match TRBD1. The CDR3 extends over 15 amino acids. CDR1 and CDR2 from the germline V gene are MNHNS and SASEGT. Unmatched junction bases numbered 4, after V lost 2 bases and J lost 4 bases. The CDR3 sequence: CASSERDRGGYGYTF. CDR3 bases: TGTGCCAGCAGTGAAAGGGACAGGGGTGGCTATGGCTACACCTTC.

This chain links TRBV18 with TRBJ2-5; a weak D match, TRBD2 (5 bases). This CDR3 contains 14 residues. V was pared by 2 bases and J by 5 bases, with 12 bases between. The V gene's germline CDR1 is KGHSH and CDR2 LQKENI. CDR3 loop: CASSPLTRRETQYF. The CDR3 DNA sequence: TGTGCCAGCTCACCATTAACTAGAAGGGAGACCCAGTACTTC.

The rearrangement joins TRBV4-2 to TRBJ1-5; 9 positions agree with TRBD1. The length of the CDR3 is 15 residues. Germline V gives CDR1 LGHNA, CDR2 YNFKEQ. Trimming cost V 0 bases and J 9 bases; bases outside gene matches: 6. The CDR3 sequence is CASSQEGTGTWPQHF. For the CDR3, the DNA is TGTGCCAGCAGCCAAGAGGGGACAGGGACATGGCCCCAGCATTTT.

The V and J genes are TRBV7-9 and TRBJ2-5, with TRBD1 matching over 10 bases. Germline loops: CDR1 SEHNR, CDR2 FQNEAQ (reference sequence). V shed 1 base, J shed 2 bases, and the junction held 4 bases outside the gene matches. The CDR3 is made up of 16 amino acids. Here the CDR3 reads CASSLGDRGRQETQYF. CDR3 in DNA: TGTGCCAGCAGCTTAGGAGACAGGGGGCGGCAAGAGACCCAGTACTTC.

The genes are TRBV13 and TRBJ1-1; the match to TRBD1 covers 10 bases. Germline CDR1 is PRHDT and CDR2 is FYEKMQ (reference sequence). The CDR3 spans 16 residues. The V and J ends lost 2 bases and 1 base, in that order; junction bases with no gene match: 4. CDR3 residues: CASSLRQGAWNTEAFF. The CDR3 region has the DNA TGTGCCAGCAGCTTACGACAGGGGGCGTGGAACACTGAAGCTTTCTTT.

The chain couples TRBV6-5 to TRBJ1-6; D possibly corresponds to TRBD1 (6 bases). The CDR3 contains 15 residues. V was cut by 2 bases and J by 6 bases, with 11 bases left in between. Germline V gene lookup returns CDR1 MNHEY and CDR2 SVGAGI. The CDR3: CASSYTGMGNSPLHF. For the CDR3, the DNA is TGTGCCAGCAGTTACACAGGGATGGGTAATTCACCCCTCCACTTT.

This clone has a handful of counts. The rearrangement joins TRBV2 to TRBJ2-3, with 9 bases that match TRBD2. Germline V gives CDR1 SNHLY, CDR2 FYNNEI. The CDR3 covers 19 residues. The V gene end was trimmed by 2 bases and the J gene end by 0 bases; junction bases not matched to a gene: 12. The CDR3 region is CASSETPAGGSFSTDTQYF. CDR3 nucleotides: TGTGCCAGCAGTGAAACGCCAGCGGGAGGATCCTTTAGCACAGATACGCAGTATTTT.

V gene TRBV19 combines with J gene TRBJ2-7, with D tentatively TRBD2 (5 bases). V was cut by 10 bases and J by 8 bases, with 15 bases left in between. The germline gives CDR1 LNHDA, CDR2 SQIVND (reference sequence). The CDR3 contains 11 residues. The CDR3 loop reads CATRTPRQQYF. CDR3 nucleotides: TGTGCCACAAGGACTCCTCGCCAGCAGTACTTC.

V usage is TRBV6-1 and J usage is TRBJ2-7; 10 bases agree with TRBD2. CDR3 size: 17 residues. V was pared by 2 bases and J by 2 bases, with 9 bases of the junction left unmatched. Germline CDR1 MNHNS, CDR2 SASEGT. CDR3 sequence reads: CASSETQPTSGAYEQYF. CDR3 sequence (DNA): TGTGCCAGCAGTGAAACCCAACCCACTAGCGGGGCCTACGAGCAGTACTTC.

The rearrangement links TRBV29-1 to TRBJ2-7, with 10 bases aligning to TRBD2. V was pared by 2 bases and J by 0 bases, with 4 bases of the junction left unmatched. Germline V lookup: CDR1 SQVTM, CDR2 ANQGSEA. This CDR3 has 15 amino acids. The CDR3 loop reads CSVELAGGYSYEQYF. CDR3 sequence (DNA): TGCAGCGTTGAATTAGCGGGAGGCTACTCCTACGAGCAGTACTTC.

The chain links TRBV6-5 to TRBJ2-7, with D maybe TRBD1 (6 bases). V lost 7 bases to trimming and J lost 2 bases, with 12 bases between them. The CDR3 length is 13 residues. CDR1 and CDR2 from the germline V gene are MNHEY and SVGAGI. The CDR3 spells CASNLQGAYEQYF. The CDR3 DNA reads TGTGCCAGCAACTTACAGGGCGCCTACGAGCAGTACTTC.

This chain links TRBV5-1 with TRBJ1-2, with D possibly TRBD1 on 6 matching bases. Germline V gene data show CDR1 as SGHRS and CDR2 as YFSETQ. V lost 0 bases and J lost 7, with 10 bases in between. The CDR3 extends over 13 amino acids. The CDR3 nucleotides are TGCGCCAGCAGCTTGGGTGGACAGCCTGGCTACACCTTC. It codes for CASSLGGQPGYTF.

The rearrangement links TRBV5-4 to TRBJ2-3; 7 bases align to TRBD2. The V and J ends lost 3 bases and 7 bases, in that order; junction bases with no gene match: 2. CDR3 size: 12 residues. Germline V CDR1 and CDR2: SGHNT, YYREEE (reference sequence). CDR3 residues: CASSWGGNTQYF. The CDR3 DNA reads as TGTGCCAGCAGCTGGGGGGGGAATACGCAGTATTTT.

About this clone: One end of the junction varies from germline; a read error may be responsible. This chain connects TRBV7-8 to TRBJ2-2, with 8 positions matching TRBD1. The CDR3 sequence is 14 residues long. In germline, CDR1 is SGHVS, CDR2 FQNEAQ. For the CDR3, the DNA is TGTGCCAGCAGCCTGGACAGGGATACCGGTGAGCTGTTTTTT. It translates to CASSLDRDTGELFF.

The chain uses TRBV28 and TRBJ2-5; D is ambiguous. Between the trimmed V and J ends, which lost 4 bases and 5 bases, there was a span of 17 bases. CDR3 length: 15 residues. Germline V CDR1 and CDR2: MDHEN, SYDVKM. The CDR3, as DNA: TGTGCCAGCAGTTCCCTCCTACATGGCGGTGAGACCCAGTACTTC. Its translation: CASSSLLHGGETQYF.

The DNA for the CDR3 is TGTGCCAGTAGATTTTTGACAAACGAAGGCTATGGCTACACCTTC. Translation: CASRFLTNEGYGYTF. The chain joins TRBV19 to TRBJ1-2; D remains ambiguous. CDR1 is LNHDA and CDR2 is SQIVND in the germline V gene (reference sequence). The V gene lost 6 bases and the J gene lost 4 bases, with 18 bases spanning the gap. CDR3 size: 15 residues. Based on the CDR3 plus reference TRBV19 and TRBJ1-2, the full variable domain is DGGITQSPKYLFRKEGQNVTLSCEQNLNHDAMYWYRQDPGQGLRLIYYSQIVNDFQKGDIAEGYSVSREKKESFPLTVTSAQKNPTAFYLCASRFLTNEGYGYTFGSGTRLTVV.

V is TRBV2 and J is TRBJ1-5, with 8 bases matching TRBD1. Germline V lookup: CDR1 SNHLY, CDR2 FYNNEI. This CDR3 contains 12 residues. The ends lost 5 bases at V and 10 bases at J; junction bases unmatched: 4. The CDR3 is CASSMTGDPQHF. The CDR3 region has the DNA TGTGCCAGCAGTATGACAGGGGACCCCCAGCATTTT.

V and J are TRBV7-8 and TRBJ2-7; tentative D call: TRBD2 (6 bases). This CDR3 is 11 amino acids long. Germline-derived CDR1 and CDR2 are SGHVS and FQNEAQ. The V and J ends lost 3 bases and 7 bases respectively, with 7 bases between them. The CDR3 here is CASSFGLEQYF. CDR3 nucleotide sequence: TGTGCCAGCAGCTTTGGACTAGAGCAGTACTTC.

The chain employs TRBV10-3 and TRBJ1-3, with D possibly being TRBD1 (5 bases). Per the germline V gene, CDR1 is ENHRY and CDR2 is SYGVKD. The CDR3 totals 17 residues. V was clipped by 3 bases and J by 2 bases, with 17 bases between them. The CDR3 nucleotides are TGTGCCATCAGTGATAGGGAGGGGACGACTGCTGGAAACACCATATATTTT. This translates into CAISDREGTTAGNTIYF.

The rearrangement links TRBV6-4 to TRBJ2-3; D uncertain. The ends were cut back, 3 bases at V and 0 bases at J, with 4 bases in the middle. The CDR3 totals 13 residues. Per germline, CDR1 MRHNA and CDR2 SNTAGT. The DNA for the CDR3 is TGTGCCAGCAGTGAACATAGCACAGATACGCAGTATTTT. As protein: CASSEHSTDTQYF.

The rearrangement joins TRBV5-1 to TRBJ2-2; TRBD2 agrees at 9 bases. CDR3 size: 17 residues. V gave up 3 bases and J gave up 6 bases; unmatched junction bases: 12. The germline CDR1 and CDR2 sequences are SGHRS and YFSETQ. CDR3 in amino acids: CASSSAGGRAGAGELFF. CDR3 nucleotides: TGCGCCAGCAGCTCTGCGGGCGGGAGGGCCGGCGCCGGGGAGCTGTTTTTT.

As concerns this clone: One end of the junction fails to match germline, which may point to a read error. V gene TRBV4-1 combines with J gene TRBJ1-6; 7 bases map to TRBD1. Germline CDR1 MGHRA, CDR2 YSYEKL. The CDR3 spans 16 residues. CDR3 in amino acids: CTSGPGQSSYNSPLHF. As DNA, the CDR3 is TGCACCAGCGGTCCGGGACAGAGCTCCTATAATTCACCCCTCCACTTT.

This clone was detected only once. The chain links TRBV28 to TRBJ1-5; the D gene is possibly TRBD1 (5 bases). The germline CDR1 and CDR2 sequences are MDHEN and SYDVKM. This CDR3 comprises 12 residues. Trimming removed 7 bases at V and 6 bases at J, with 10 bases between. The CDR3 coding sequence is TGTGCCAGCACCTCGGGGGGTCAGCCCCAGCATTTT. This codes for CASTSGGQPQHF.

This sequence joins TRBV5-4 and TRBJ2-7; 8 nucleotides agree with TRBD2. The V and J ends lost 0 bases and 0 bases, in that order; junction bases with no gene match: 2. This CDR3 contains 15 residues. Germline lookup yields CDR1 SGHNT and CDR2 YYREEE (reference sequence). The CDR3 reads CASSLVTSGSYEQYF. In DNA, the CDR3 is TGTGCCAGCAGCTTGGTTACTAGCGGCTCCTACGAGCAGTACTTC.

V is TRBV7-9 and J is TRBJ2-3, with 8 bases identical to TRBD2. The CDR3 runs 13 residues. V lost 11 bases and J lost 0; bases outside the gene matches: 4. Germline CDR1 SEHNR, CDR2 FQNEAQ (reference sequence). The DNA of the CDR3 is TGTGCCGGATCTAGCGGGAGCACAGATACGCAGTATTTT. It specifies CAGSSGSTDTQYF. The entire variable domain, with the rest obtained from reference TRBV7-9 and TRBJ2-3, is as follows: DTGVSQNPRHKITKRGQNVTFRCDPISEHNRLYWYRQTLGQGPEFLTYFQNEAQLEKSRLLSDRFSAERPKGSFSTLEIQRTEQGDSAMYLCAGSSGSTDTQYFGPGTRLTVL.

The rearrangement uses TRBV6-5 and TRBJ1-2; D might be TRBD1 (5 bases). The CDR3 extends over 13 amino acids. V lost 2 bases, J lost 7 bases, and 11 bases lay in between. Germline V gene lookup returns CDR1 MNHEY and CDR2 SVGAGI. The CDR3 DNA reads TGTGCCAGCAGTTACGGGGGGTCCGGTGGCTACACCTTC. Its protein is CASSYGGSGGYTF.

The chain combines TRBV4-1 with TRBJ2-3, with D possibly matching TRBD1 (6 bases). The CDR3 loop spans 16 amino acids. Between the trimmed V and J ends, which lost 4 bases and 0 bases, there was a span of 14 bases. CDR1 and CDR2 from the germline V gene are MGHRA and YSYEKL. In nucleotides, the CDR3 is TGCGCCAGCAGCCCCCGACAGGTACTTAGCACAGATACGCAGTATTTT. Translation gives CASSPRQVLSTDTQYF.

V is TRBV11-2 and J is TRBJ2-3, with TRBD1 matching over 7 bases. Germline lookup yields CDR1 SGHAT and CDR2 FQNNGV. V was pared by 4 bases and J by 6 bases, with 1 base of the junction left unmatched. The CDR3 contains 12 residues. The CDR3 DNA reads TGTGCCAGCAGCTACAGGGGTGATACGCAGTATTTT. Its protein product is CASSYRGDTQYF.

As to this clone: The same CDR3 is also encoded by other DNA sequences in this sample. The chain uses TRBV21-1 and TRBJ1-3; the table's D call, TRBD1, has no DNA check behind it. TRBV21-1 is a recognized pseudogene. The CDR3 runs to 18 residues. The CDR3 sequence: CASSKGGAGKDSGNTIYF. Here the CDR3 DNA reads TGTGCTAGCAGCAAAGGGGGCGCAGGAAAGGACTCTGGAAACACCATATATTTT.